This T cell receptor (beta chain) derives from a study of blood T cells in healthy people across ages. The study's findings and limits: In long-lived donors, naive CD4+ cell counts and diversity exceeded those of aged donors.

Primers used in a second PCR of roughly 6 to 12 cycles were a sample-barcoded 5' primer and a J-beta primer mix. The yield of each sample was at least 2.5 million CDR3-containing paired-end reads. TCRdb recomputed calls from the 5' RACE reads with MiXCR, one row per CDR3 protein. The repertoire includes about 830,000 distinct CDR3 sequences, 55% to 75% of them detected once, and approximately 20% sits in the top ten. Donor samples were obtained from healthy Caucasian individuals from Russia, aged about 6 to 95. Total RNA extraction produced at least 6 micrograms (per sample) for the study. This clonotype has more than one count but fewer than ten. Its specificity is not known. Sequences were obtained from blood. This receptor was obtained from a man aged 30-40 years in good health.

The CDR3 region has the DNA TGCAGTGCTAGAGACCACCGCACAGATACGCAGTATTTT. Encoded protein: CSARDHRTDTQYF. This chain links TRBV20-1 with TRBJ2-3; D is ambiguous. V lost 0 bases and J lost 1, with 5 bases in between. The CDR3 loop spans 13 amino acids. Germline-derived CDR1 and CDR2 are DFQATT and SNEGSKA (reference sequence).